This TCR beta chain was sequenced during a study of cytomegalovirus exposure and HLA in healthy donors. Notes on the study in general: High sensitivity and specificity were reportedly achieved when the classifier diagnosed cytomegalovirus status. Most TCR sequences were rare, but some public TCRs occurred in many donors. Later, an analysis found that common viral pathogens appeared to be linked with several of the most significant clusters.

While unrecorded immune exposures were likely, the donors were nominally healthy when sampled. For this clone: Its target is unknown.

The PCR contained 60 Vbeta and 13 Jbeta primers. Sequenced by immunoSEQ multiplex PCR; TCRdb stores in-frame clones only, minus some. This sample has around 150,000 clones, with 60% to 85% found just once. CDR3 size: 14 residues. CDR1 and CDR2 (germline): MNHEY, SMNVEV (reference sequence). V was shortened by 5 bases and J by 1 base, with 11 bases between the two germline ends. This TCR came from a man younger than 40 in good health and CMV-seropositive. Input material: PBMCs. The chain carries TRBV27 and TRBJ1-2; D remains ambiguous. The CDR3 sequence: CASSTRPLNYGYTF. The CDR3 DNA follows: TGTGCCAGCAGTACCAGGCCTCTTAACTATGGCTACACCTTC.